This T cell receptor beta chain is drawn from a study of T cell clusters in autoimmune cytopenias (dated by TCRdb to the late 2010s). Turning to the overall study: Healthy donor controls had a mean age of approximately 56 years and a median age of approximately 59 years, with about half of the roughly 40 female. For primary cytopenia, roughly 23 age-matched healthy donors were used as controls, and for secondary cytopenia, approximately 15 age-matched CLL patients were used as controls. The study was designed to test whether a disease-specific immune repertoire signature usable as a blood-based biomarker is carried by autoimmune cytopenia patients. The median TRB sequencing depth was roughly 56,000 reads per sample, and the median number of distinct TRB clonotypes was roughly 2,400 per sample. Repertoires from autoimmune hepatitis patients were compared with those of 20 to 25 healthy donors matched for age and sex. Alongside healthy, CLL and autoimmune hepatitis controls, autoimmune cytopenia patients had their peripheral blood TRB and IGH repertoires sequenced at active disease and again during treatment follow-up.

To amplify TRB rearrangements, a touch-down multiplex PCR protocol was run with the TRB-A and TRB-B primer pools combined in a single tube. Illumina adapters and sample indices were added to the amplicons through two consecutive PCR reactions using Phusion HS II polymerase. Amplicons were gel-purified with the NucleoSpin Gel and PCR Clean-up kit, then quantified by Qubit and quality-checked on an Agilent 2100 Bioanalyzer. Libraries were sequenced on an Illumina MiSeq using 600-cycle, single-indexed, paired-end runs. On the authors' methods: MiXCR version 2.1.12, together with the default MiXCR reference library, was used to align and assemble the TRB reads. A clone was defined by each unique CDR3 nucleotide sequence, and the analysis included only productive sequences supported by at least two reads. Repertoire diversity was assessed with alpha-parameterized diversity profiles (alpha 0 to 5), including the Shannon (alpha 1) and Simpson (alpha 2) indices, which were computed with an R script. The tcR package was used to compute combinatorial TRB VJ usage, and cohorts were compared on this usage by principal component analysis with ade4. TCRbeta CDR3s were clustered with GLIPH on cohort pairs matched by age and read depth, and cluster frequencies were compared by Wilcoxon test. Each entry corresponds to one CDR3 protein sequence from reads that TCRdb reprocessed, and DNA is not given. These V and J calls are TCRdb output, not the study's own analysis. This sample's records show about 7,400 distinct CDR3 sequences. The ten largest make up roughly 20% of the sample.

The CDR3 numbers 13 residues from cysteine through phenylalanine. No DNA has been recorded. Reading the germline V gene gives CDR1 SGHDT and CDR2 YYEEEE. Study-level results and caveats: The T cell clusters were defined only in silico, and the functional role of the clusters was left to be validated experimentally. TRB repertoire shifts, with less even repertoires observed in secondary cytopenia and CLL, were mostly attributed to lymphoma bias rather than autoimmunity. Healthy donors had almost three times as many exclusive TRB clusters as active autoimmune hepatitis patients, a finding consistent with an autoimmunity-wide signature. A lack of physiological T cell clusters in primary autoimmune cytopenia patients was suggested by GLIPH, as 51 clusters were found to be exclusive to healthy donors versus roughly 16 exclusive to patients. The cluster-lack signature was not observed for secondary cytopenia versus CLL, as the signature was apparently masked by the dominant lymphoma-associated repertoire.

Per sample, about 250 ng of peripheral blood genomic DNA, some 40,000 genome equivalents, was used for TRB amplification. In regard to this clonotype: Its antigen target is currently unknown.

A further study also used this sample, focusing on T cell repertoires in aging, cancer and after chemotherapy. From the second report: Donors spanned six age groups from 30 or younger to 70 or older, with at least three individuals per group. TCR repertoires from healthy donor controls were recorded over periods of several months to years and showed clear clonal overlap between repeated samplings. In total, the full dataset held approximately 8.4 million TCR reads. Compared with age-matched healthy donors, untreated patients with either hematological or solid cancers had significantly lower TCR diversity in the blood along with higher clonality. In healthy donors, the decline in TCR diversity with age was mainly due to loss of richness, whereas in cancer patients loss of evenness also played a role. In both cancer cohorts, the median generation probability rose over the chemotherapy interval, which suggests that the repertoire was reconstituted through rebound thymic output. According to the authors, the repertoire data do not permit conclusions about immunological memory after chemotherapy. To look at immunoaging and at how T cells reconstitute after chemotherapy, the study profiled TCR beta repertoires in peripheral blood from both healthy donors and cancer patients. Alongside 95 healthy donors serving as a reference group, the cohort included some 210 cancer patients, of whom some 91 had hematological cancers and some 130 had solid cancers. MiXCR versions 2.12 and 3.0.5 were used to process the TRB sequences. Repertoire metrics included Shannon diversity, evenness, clonality (one minus evenness), and alpha-parameterized diversity profiles from alpha 0 to 5. The IGoR algorithm was used to compute generation probabilities of clones in paired pre- and post-chemotherapy samples.

The clonotype was recovered from a human donor in good health. Input material: peripheral blood. The V and J segments used are TRBV5-6 and TRBJ2-7. The CDR3 region: CASSLEVGDEQYF.